The 18 T cell receptor beta chains presented below share a single source sample, sequenced in a study of blood T cell repertoires in COVID-19. Method: immunoSEQ multiplex PCR; TCRdb's copy keeps in-frame clones and lacks some. The data hold approximately 380,000 clones, with just over 90% observed a single time. Sequencing was carried out using PBMCs or T cells enriched from blood (not recorded which). The source is a woman aged 40 to 49 who had been exposed to COVID-19.

CDR3 residues: CASSLGTGVFNEQFF. The DNA for the CDR3 is TGCGCCAGCAGCTTGGGGACAGGGGTTTTCAATGAGCAGTTCTTC. The chain is built from TRBV5-1 and TRBJ2-1; TRBD1 matches 9 bases. This CDR3 is built from 15 residues. With 0 bases clipped from V and 6 bases from J, the junction kept 4 bases outside the gene matches. Germline CDR1 reads SGHRS; CDR2 reads YFSETQ.

V is TRBV19 and J is TRBJ2-2, with 7 bases identical to TRBD2. The CDR3 spans 16 residues. V lost 7 bases to trimming and J lost 0 bases; unmatched junction nucleotides: 8. Germline V gene data show CDR1 as LNHDA and CDR2 as SQIVND (reference sequence). DNA for the CDR3: TGTGCCAGTACCCATTTTGGGGGGGCGAACACCGGGGAGCTGTTTTTT. Encoded protein: CASTHFGGANTGELFF.

This clone was picked up one time. The chain is built from TRBV29-1 and TRBJ2-5, with 9 positions matching TRBD2. The CDR3 has 16 residues. In germline, CDR1 is SQVTM, CDR2 ANQGSEA. The trim removed 4 bases at V and 2 bases at J, leaving 11 bases unmatched. The CDR3 here is CSVGRLSGSRQETQYF. In nucleotides, the CDR3 is TGCAGCGTTGGTCGCCTTAGCGGGAGTCGGCAAGAGACCCAGTACTTC.

The chain combines TRBV6-5 with TRBJ1-1; weak D call: TRBD1 (6 bases). The germline V gene has CDR1 MNHEY and CDR2 SVGAGI. Trimming removed 0 bases from V and 6 bases from J, with 11 bases in between. The CDR3 consists of 14 residues. In DNA form, the CDR3 reads TGTGCCAGCAGTTACTCAGGGGGTCGGGCTGAAGCTTTCTTT. It encodes CASSYSGGRAEAFF.

This chain uses TRBV9 with TRBJ2-2, with 14 bases that match TRBD2. Trimming removed 4 bases from V and 7 bases from J; junction bases left unmatched: 6. In germline, CDR1 is SGDLS, CDR2 YYNGEE. The CDR3 spans 16 residues. The chain's CDR3 is CASSTGTSGRVGELFF. In DNA, the CDR3 is TGTGCCAGCAGCACTGGGACTAGCGGGAGAGTCGGGGAGCTGTTTTTT.

In this sample, this clone turned up once. The rearrangement joins TRBV18 to TRBJ2-2, with D perhaps TRBD1 (6 bases). This CDR3 has 16 residues. Germline V CDR1 and CDR2: KGHSH, LQKENI. Trimming removed 3 bases from V and 3 bases from J, with 14 bases in between. The CDR3 here is CASSPYTTGHTGELFF. The CDR3 DNA sequence: TGTGCCAGCTCACCGTATACTACAGGGCACACCGGGGAGCTGTTTTTT.

The CDR3 region is CASSHLAPDVAGNTGELFF. The CDR3 bases are TGCGCCAGCAGCCACCTAGCCCCCGACGTAGCGGGAAACACCGGGGAGCTGTTTTTT. The V and J genes are TRBV4-3 and TRBJ2-2, with 8 bases lining up with TRBD2. J gave up 2 bases and V 3 bases, and 14 bases lay outside the gene matches. The CDR3 totals 19 residues. CDR1 LGHNA and CDR2 YSLEER come from the germline V gene.

The V and J genes are TRBV6-6 and TRBJ1-1; D is possibly TRBD1 (5 bases). V dropped 5 bases and J dropped 0 bases, with 19 bases sitting between them. The CDR3 has 17 residues. Germline CDR1 and CDR2: MNHNY and SVGAGI (reference sequence). The CDR3, as DNA: TGTGCCAGCAGTCCCTCGGGACGGGGGATCATGAACACTGAAGCTTTCTTT. It is translated as CASSPSGRGIMNTEAFF.

This chain connects TRBV7-9 to TRBJ1-2; no clear D gene. This CDR3 has 12 amino acids. From germline, CDR1 is SEHNR and CDR2 FQNEAQ (reference sequence). The ends were cut back, 2 bases at V and 8 bases at J, with 9 bases in the middle. This CDR3 reads CASSLSGSGYTF. In DNA, the CDR3 is TGTGCCAGCAGCTTAAGCGGGTCCGGCTACACCTTC.

The chain is built from TRBV7-2 and TRBJ2-3; TRBD2 is a possible D gene (7 bases). The CDR3 length is 16 residues. The germline gives CDR1 SGHTA, CDR2 FQGNSA. Trimming removed 5 bases from V and 4 bases from J, with 19 bases in between. The chain's CDR3 is CASSPGAAGAADTQYF. CDR3 bases: TGTGCCAGCAGCCCCGGGGCTGCGGGGGCGGCAGATACGCAGTATTTT.

The CDR3 loop reads CASSPVGGSSYEQYF. The CDR3 DNA reads as TGTGCCAGCAGCCCGGTGGGCGGGAGCTCCTACGAGCAGTACTTC. The chain employs TRBV7-2 and TRBJ2-7; 7 positions agree with TRBD2. The V gene end was trimmed by 5 bases and the J gene end by 0 bases; junction bases not matched to a gene: 7. CDR1 SGHTA and CDR2 FQGNSA come from the germline V gene. This CDR3 is built from 15 residues.

The chain joins TRBV29-1 to TRBJ1-2; no firm D call. The CDR3 covers 13 residues. CDR1 is SQVTM and CDR2 is ANQGSEA in the germline V gene. Trimming pared 3 bases from V and 5 bases from J, leaving 13 bases between. CDR3 sequence: CSVDNREDYGYTF. CDR3 in DNA: TGCAGCGTTGATAACCGCGAGGATTATGGCTACACCTTC.

The chain employs TRBV6-5 and TRBJ2-6, with 7 bases that match TRBD1. The V segment lost 6 bases and the J segment 2 bases; nucleotides outside the gene matches: 1. CDR3 size: 14 residues. CDR1 is MNHEY and CDR2 is SVGAGI in the germline V gene. CDR3 coding DNA: TGTGCCAGCAGGCAGGGGGCTGGGGCCAACGTCCTGACTTTC. Translating it yields CASRQGAGANVLTF.

The chain employs TRBV3-1 (or the pseudogene TRBV3-2) and TRBJ2-7; a possible D gene is TRBD2 (5 bases). The germline V and J ends were trimmed by 2 bases and 1 base, with 12 bases remaining between them. Germline values: CDR1 LGHDT, CDR2 YNNKEL (reference sequence). This CDR3 region has 15 residues. The CDR3 coding sequence is TGTGCCAGCAGCCAATGGAGGATGGAGTCCTACGAGCAGTACTTC. Protein: CASSQWRMESYEQYF.

The chain's CDR3 is CASSPDPGLAYNEQFF. Here the CDR3 DNA reads TGTGCCAGCTCACCGGATCCGGGACTAGCCTACAATGAGCAGTTCTTC. The chain uses TRBV18 and TRBJ2-1; 8 bases fit TRBD2. Trimming at V came to 3 bases and at J to 2 bases, leaving 6 bases not matched to a gene. CDR1 and CDR2 (germline): KGHSH, LQKENI. CDR3 size: 16 residues.

Worth noting for this clone: One junction end does not reproduce the germline sequence, and a read error may be involved. V and J are TRBV7-7 and TRBJ2-1; TRBD1 agrees at 10 bases. CDR1 is SSHAT, CDR2 FNYEAQ, per germline (reference sequence). This CDR3 is 15 amino acids long. CDR3 protein: CASSQWTGGSNEQFF. CDR3 coding DNA: TGTGCTAGCAGCCAATGGACAGGGGGGAGCAATGAGCAGTTCTTC.

About this clone itself: Sequence at one end of the junction differs from germline and may be a read error. The genes are TRBV13 and TRBJ2-3; a weak D match, TRBD2 (7 bases). The CDR3 covers 12 residues. Germline assignment: CDR1 PRHDT and CDR2 FYEKMQ (reference sequence). CDR3 region: CASSPGGRELTW. CDR3 in DNA: TGTGCCAGCAGCCCCGGGGGGCGGGAACTCACGTGG. Together with reference TRBV13 and TRBJ2-3, the CDR3 gives the full variable domain: AAGVIQSPRHLIKEKRETATLKCYPIPRHDTVYWYQQGPGQDPQFLISFYEKMQSDKGSIPDRFSAQQFSDYHSELNMSSLELGDSALYFCASSPGGRELTWGPGTRLTVL.

The genes are TRBV5-1 and TRBJ2-1; D may be TRBD2 (6 bases). Trimming removed 5 bases at V and 4 bases at J, with 13 bases between. Germline V gene sequence: CDR1 SGHRS, CDR2 YFSETQ. The CDR3 length is 14 residues. The DNA of the CDR3 is TGCGCCAGCAGATCGGCGCGGGGTTACAATGAGCAGTTCTTC. Its translation: CASRSARGYNEQFF.